This T cell receptor beta chain was retrieved from a study of blood T cell repertoires in COVID-19. TCRdb's copy holds only in-frame clones and misses some; the assay was immunoSEQ multiplex PCR. Of about 210,000 clones listed, approximately 84% are singletons. Trimming took 6 bases from V and 5 from J, leaving 16 bases between them. Germline values: CDR1 MNHNS, CDR2 SASEGT. This CDR3 is built from 14 residues. This receptor was identified in a woman aged 50 to 60 with active or convalescent COVID-19. Sequencing was performed on peripheral blood. The J gene is TRBJ1-2, the V gene TRBV6-1, with D unresolved. CDR3 residues: CASSETGREYGYTF. The CDR3 bases are TGTGCCAGCAGCGAGACCGGGAGGGAGTATGGCTACACCTTC.